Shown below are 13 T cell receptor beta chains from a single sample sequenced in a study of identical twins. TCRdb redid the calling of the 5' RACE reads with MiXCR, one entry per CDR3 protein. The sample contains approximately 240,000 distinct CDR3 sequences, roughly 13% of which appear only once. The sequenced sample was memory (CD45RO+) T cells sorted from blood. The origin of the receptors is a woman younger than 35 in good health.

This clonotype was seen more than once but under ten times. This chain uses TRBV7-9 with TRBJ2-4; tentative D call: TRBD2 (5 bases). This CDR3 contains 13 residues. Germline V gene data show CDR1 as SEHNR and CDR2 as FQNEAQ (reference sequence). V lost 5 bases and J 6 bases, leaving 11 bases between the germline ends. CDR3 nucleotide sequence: TGTGCCAGCAGCGGGAGCGGATCAAACATTCAGTACTTC. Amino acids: CASSGSGSNIQYF.

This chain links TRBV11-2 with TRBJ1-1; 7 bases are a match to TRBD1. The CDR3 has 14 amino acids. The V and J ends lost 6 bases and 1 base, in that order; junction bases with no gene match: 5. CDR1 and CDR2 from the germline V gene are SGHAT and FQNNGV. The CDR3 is CASREYRGNTEAFF. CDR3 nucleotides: TGTGCCAGCAGGGAGTACAGGGGGAACACTGAAGCTTTCTTT.

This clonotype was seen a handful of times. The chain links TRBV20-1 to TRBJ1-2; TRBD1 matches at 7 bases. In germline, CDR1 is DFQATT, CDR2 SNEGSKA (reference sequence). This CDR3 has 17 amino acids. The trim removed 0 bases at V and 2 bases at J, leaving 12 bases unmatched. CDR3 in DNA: TGCAGTGCTAGAGACATAAAGGCAGGGGGTGCAAACTATGGCTACACCTTC. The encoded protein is CSARDIKAGGANYGYTF.

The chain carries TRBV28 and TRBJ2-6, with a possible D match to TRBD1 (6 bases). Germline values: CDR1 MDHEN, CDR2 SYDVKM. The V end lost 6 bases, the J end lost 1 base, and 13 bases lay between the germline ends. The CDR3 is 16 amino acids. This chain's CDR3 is CASSSRQVSGANVLTF. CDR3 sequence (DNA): TGTGCCAGCAGCTCCCGACAGGTATCTGGGGCCAACGTCCTGACTTTC.

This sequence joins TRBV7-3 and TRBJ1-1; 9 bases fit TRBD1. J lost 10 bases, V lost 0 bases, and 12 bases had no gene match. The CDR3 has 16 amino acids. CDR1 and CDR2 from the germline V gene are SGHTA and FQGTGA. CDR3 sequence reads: CASSLTAGTGLLGAFF. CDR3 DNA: TGTGCCAGCAGCTTAACGGCCGGGACAGGGTTGCTTGGAGCTTTCTTT.

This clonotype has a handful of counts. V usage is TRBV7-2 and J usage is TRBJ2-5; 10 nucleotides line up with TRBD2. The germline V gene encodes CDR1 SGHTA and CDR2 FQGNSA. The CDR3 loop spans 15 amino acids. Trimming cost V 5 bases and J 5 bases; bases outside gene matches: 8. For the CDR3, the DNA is TGTGCCAGCAGCCCATCTAGCGGGAGAGTGGAGACCCAGTACTTC. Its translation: CASSPSSGRVETQYF.

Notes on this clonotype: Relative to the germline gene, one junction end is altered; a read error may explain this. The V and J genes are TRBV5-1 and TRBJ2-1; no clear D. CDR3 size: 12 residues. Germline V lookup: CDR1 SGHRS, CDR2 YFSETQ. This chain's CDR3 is CASRLGNNEQFF. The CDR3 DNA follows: TGCGCCAGCAGGTTGGGAAACAATGAGCAGTTCTTC.

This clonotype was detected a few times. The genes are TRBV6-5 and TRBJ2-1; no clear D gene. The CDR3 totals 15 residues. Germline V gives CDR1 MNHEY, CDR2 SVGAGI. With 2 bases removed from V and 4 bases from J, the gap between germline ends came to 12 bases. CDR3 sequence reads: CASSYGTPSYNEQFF. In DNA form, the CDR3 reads TGTGCCAGCAGTTACGGAACGCCGTCGTACAATGAGCAGTTCTTC.

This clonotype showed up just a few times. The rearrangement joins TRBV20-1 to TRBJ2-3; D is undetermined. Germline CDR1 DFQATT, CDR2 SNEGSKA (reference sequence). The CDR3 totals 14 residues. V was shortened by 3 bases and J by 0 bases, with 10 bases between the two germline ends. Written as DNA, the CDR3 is TGCAGTGCTAGGAGGTCTCCTAGCACAGATACGCAGTATTTT. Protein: CSARRSPSTDTQYF.

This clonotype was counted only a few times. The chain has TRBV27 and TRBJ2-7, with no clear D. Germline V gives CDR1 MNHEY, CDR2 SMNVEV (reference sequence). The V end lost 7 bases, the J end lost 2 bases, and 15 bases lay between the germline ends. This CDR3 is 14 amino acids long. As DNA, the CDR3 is TGTGCCAGCATCGGTATCAGCAGGCCCTACGAGCAGTACTTC. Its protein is CASIGISRPYEQYF.

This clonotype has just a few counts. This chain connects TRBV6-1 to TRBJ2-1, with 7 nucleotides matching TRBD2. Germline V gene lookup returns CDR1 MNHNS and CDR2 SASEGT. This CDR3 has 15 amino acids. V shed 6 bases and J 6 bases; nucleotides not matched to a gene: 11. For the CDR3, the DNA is TGTGCCAGCAGGCTGGGGACTACCTCTGGCAATGAGCAGTTCTTC. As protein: CASRLGTTSGNEQFF.

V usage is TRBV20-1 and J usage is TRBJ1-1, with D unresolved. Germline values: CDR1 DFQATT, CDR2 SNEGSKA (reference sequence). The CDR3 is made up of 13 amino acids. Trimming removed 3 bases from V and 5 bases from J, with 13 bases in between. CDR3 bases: TGCAGTGCTAGGGGTAGTTTTGGTACTGAAGCTTTCTTT. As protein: CSARGSFGTEAFF.

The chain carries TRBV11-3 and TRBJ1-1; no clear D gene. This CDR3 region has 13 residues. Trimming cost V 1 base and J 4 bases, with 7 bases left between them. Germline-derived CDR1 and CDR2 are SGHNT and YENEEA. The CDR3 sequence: CASSLVGTTEAFF. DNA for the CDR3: TGTGCCAGCAGCTTAGTGGGTACCACTGAAGCTTTCTTT.